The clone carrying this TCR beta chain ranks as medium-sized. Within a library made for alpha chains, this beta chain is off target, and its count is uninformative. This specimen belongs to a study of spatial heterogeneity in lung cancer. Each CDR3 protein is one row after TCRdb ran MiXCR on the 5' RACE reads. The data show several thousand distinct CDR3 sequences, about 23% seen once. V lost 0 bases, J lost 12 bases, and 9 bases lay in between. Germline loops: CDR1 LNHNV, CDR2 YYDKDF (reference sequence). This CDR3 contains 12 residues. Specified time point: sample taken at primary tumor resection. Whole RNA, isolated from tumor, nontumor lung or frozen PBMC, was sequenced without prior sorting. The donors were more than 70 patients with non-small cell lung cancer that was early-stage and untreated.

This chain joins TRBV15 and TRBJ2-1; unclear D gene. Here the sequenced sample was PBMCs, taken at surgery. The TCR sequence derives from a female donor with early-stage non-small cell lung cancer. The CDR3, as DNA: TGTGCCACCAGCAGAGATAGGGTTGTGCAGTTCTTC. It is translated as CATSRDRVVQFF.